The rows below give T cell receptor beta chains drawn from one sample of a study of beta chain features in type 1 diabetes. The assay was immunoSEQ multiplex PCR, and TCRdb's table has in-frame clones only and misses some. There are about 900,000 clones in the sample; under 20% occur only once, and 0.023% lies in the top ten. Input material: naive CD4+ T cells from blood. The receptor source for this set is a woman between 18 and 30 years old in good health. Both conserved end residues are part of each CDR3. The D gene is left open where the match is weak. The size field is filled for only some rows; it gives once, few, many or a size class.

j_call: TRBJ2-7; clone_size: few; d_call: -; v_call: TRBV18; cdr3_aa: CASSPDRLYEQYF; cdr3_nt: TGTGCCAGCTCCCCTGACAGGCTATACGAGCAGTACTTC
j_call: TRBJ2-7; clone_size: few; d_call: -; v_call: TRBV4-2; cdr3_aa: CASSQDLASSSYEQYF; cdr3_nt: TGTGCCAGCAGCCAAGATTTGGCTTCGAGCTCCTACGAGCAGTACTTC
j_call: TRBJ2-1; clone_size: few; d_call: TRBD1; v_call: TRBV19; cdr3_aa: CASSIRGLNEQFF; cdr3_nt: TGTGCCAGTAGTATAAGGGGGCTCAATGAGCAGTTCTTC
j_call: TRBJ2-5; clone_size: few; d_call: -; v_call: TRBV2; cdr3_aa: CASRGSAKETQYF; cdr3_nt: TGTGCCAGCAGGGGTAGCGCCAAAGAGACCCAGTACTTC
j_call: TRBJ2-2; clone_size: few; d_call: -; v_call: TRBV9; cdr3_aa: CASSPHADSNTGELFF; cdr3_nt: TGTGCCAGCAGCCCCCACGCAGATAGCAACACCGGGGAGCTGTTTTTT
j_call: TRBJ1-1; clone_size: few; d_call: -; v_call: TRBV7-2; cdr3_aa: CASSLVAGDTEAFF; cdr3_nt: TGTGCCAGCAGCTTAGTCGCGGGGGACACTGAAGCTTTCTTT
j_call: TRBJ2-2; clone_size: few; d_call: -; v_call: TRBV7-9; cdr3_aa: CASTLASLNTGELFF; cdr3_nt: TGTGCCAGCACCCTCGCAAGCCTGAACACCGGGGAGCTGTTTTTT
j_call: TRBJ2-7; clone_size: few; d_call: TRBD2; v_call: TRBV7-2; cdr3_aa: CASRDTSGNYEQYF; cdr3_nt: TGTGCCAGCAGGGATACTAGCGGGAACTACGAGCAGTACTTC
j_call: TRBJ2-5; clone_size: -; d_call: -; v_call: TRBV7-9; cdr3_aa: CASSLGGYQETQYF; cdr3_nt: TGTGCCAGCAGCTTAGGAGGGTACCAAGAGACCCAGTACTTC
j_call: TRBJ2-3; clone_size: -; d_call: TRBD1; v_call: TRBV14; cdr3_aa: CASSQDNTGDTDTQYF; cdr3_nt: TGTGCCAGCAGCCAAGATAATACAGGGGACACAGATACGCAGTATTTT
j_call: TRBJ2-6; clone_size: -; d_call: -; v_call: TRBV2; cdr3_aa: CASSEAWAGANVLTF; cdr3_nt: TGTGCCAGCAGTGAAGCGTGGGCTGGGGCCAACGTCCTGACTTTC
j_call: TRBJ1-1; clone_size: -; d_call: -; v_call: TRBV27; cdr3_aa: CASSHQPVGGATEAFF; cdr3_nt: TGTGCCAGCAGTCACCAACCTGTTGGGGGGGCCACTGAAGCTTTCTTT
j_call: TRBJ2-3; clone_size: few; d_call: TRBD2; v_call: TRBV7-2; cdr3_aa: CASSPSGAGAGTDTQYF; cdr3_nt: TGTGCCAGCAGCCCCTCTGGGGCGGGAGCGGGCACAGATACGCAGTATTTT
j_call: TRBJ1-1; clone_size: few; d_call: -; v_call: TRBV28; cdr3_aa: CASTTVGTEAFF; cdr3_nt: TGTGCCAGCACCACAGTAGGGACTGAAGCTTTCTTT
j_call: TRBJ1-2; clone_size: -; d_call: TRBD1; v_call: TRBV6-1; cdr3_aa: CASRLRNGTAYGYTF; cdr3_nt: TGTGCCAGCAGACTAAGAAACGGGACAGCCTATGGCTACACCTTC
j_call: TRBJ2-1; clone_size: -; d_call: -; v_call: TRBV11-2; cdr3_aa: CASSPDVWNEQFF; cdr3_nt: TGTGCCAGCAGCCCGGACGTCTGGAATGAGCAGTTCTTC
j_call: TRBJ2-3; clone_size: few; d_call: TRBD1; v_call: TRBV7-2; cdr3_aa: CASSHRGLENREDTQYF; cdr3_nt: TGTGCCAGCAGCCACAGGGGGCTGGAGAACCGGGAAGATACGCAGTATTTT
j_call: TRBJ2-3; clone_size: few; d_call: TRBD2; v_call: TRBV13; cdr3_aa: CASSHGSGLAGGPGGDTQYF; cdr3_nt: TGTGCCAGCAGTCACGGCTCGGGACTAGCGGGAGGGCCGGGCGGAGATACGCAGTATTTT
j_call: TRBJ2-2; clone_size: -; d_call: -; v_call: TRBV5-8; cdr3_aa: CASPSAGSSSNTGELFF; cdr3_nt: TGTGCCAGCCCCTCCGCGGGGTCATCTTCGAACACCGGGGAGCTGTTTTTT
j_call: TRBJ2-1; clone_size: -; d_call: -; v_call: TRBV7-9; cdr3_aa: CASANEQFF; cdr3_nt: TGTGCCAGCGCGAATGAGCAGTTCTTC
j_call: TRBJ2-2; clone_size: few; d_call: -; v_call: TRBV5-5; cdr3_aa: CASSRQNTGELFF; cdr3_nt: TGTGCCAGCAGCCGACAGAACACCGGGGAGCTGTTTTTT
j_call: TRBJ2-1; clone_size: -; d_call: -; v_call: TRBV7-2; cdr3_aa: CASSLTRVGPGANEQFF; cdr3_nt: TGTGCCAGCAGCCTTACCAGAGTAGGGCCCGGGGCGAATGAGCAGTTCTTC
j_call: TRBJ1-1; clone_size: -; d_call: -; v_call: TRBV6-5; cdr3_aa: CASRDGDTEAFF; cdr3_nt: TGTGCCAGCAGGGATGGGGACACTGAAGCTTTCTTT
j_call: TRBJ2-5; clone_size: -; d_call: -; v_call: TRBV7-5; cdr3_aa: CASSLGQGEETQYF; cdr3_nt: TGTGCCAGCAGCCTCGGGCAGGGCGAAGAGACCCAGTACTTC
j_call: TRBJ2-2; clone_size: -; d_call: -; v_call: TRBV7-2; cdr3_aa: CASSLQPQGLNTGELFF; cdr3_nt: TGTGCCAGCAGCTTACAGCCCCAGGGCCTGAACACCGGGGAGCTGTTTTTT
j_call: TRBJ2-1; clone_size: -; d_call: TRBD2; v_call: TRBV7-8; cdr3_aa: CASILVSGGNEQFF; cdr3_nt: TGTGCCAGCATCCTGGTGAGCGGGGGCAATGAGCAGTTCTTC
j_call: TRBJ2-3; clone_size: few; d_call: TRBD2; v_call: TRBV7-2; cdr3_aa: CASSFPRTSGRLGDTQYF; cdr3_nt: TGTGCCAGCAGCTTCCCGAGAACTAGCGGGAGACTGGGAGATACGCAGTATTTT
j_call: TRBJ2-5; clone_size: -; d_call: TRBD2; v_call: TRBV27; cdr3_aa: CASSPSPGTSGRWVYF; cdr3_nt: TGTGCCAGCAGTCCAAGTCCCGGGACTAGCGGGAGATGGGTGTACTTC
j_call: TRBJ2-1; clone_size: few; d_call: -; v_call: TRBV6-1; cdr3_aa: CASKGRVGSNEQFF; cdr3_nt: TGTGCCAGCAAGGGGCGCGTTGGGTCGAATGAGCAGTTCTTC
j_call: TRBJ1-2; clone_size: few; d_call: -; v_call: TRBV7-2; cdr3_aa: CASTHGGADYGYTF; cdr3_nt: TGTGCCAGCACCCACGGGGGGGCCGACTATGGCTACACCTTC
j_call: TRBJ2-2; clone_size: -; d_call: -; v_call: TRBV5-8; cdr3_aa: CASSLNPHTANTGELFF; cdr3_nt: TGTGCCAGCAGCTTGAATCCGCACACCGCGAACACCGGGGAGCTGTTTTTT
j_call: TRBJ1-3; clone_size: few; d_call: -; v_call: TRBV10-3; cdr3_aa: CAIRGTSGNTIYF; cdr3_nt: TGTGCCATCAGAGGGACCTCTGGAAACACCATATATTTT
j_call: TRBJ2-7; clone_size: -; d_call: -; v_call: TRBV5-8; cdr3_aa: CASSSRPYEQYF; cdr3_nt: TGTGCCAGCAGCTCCCGCCCTTACGAGCAGTACTTC
j_call: TRBJ2-7; clone_size: -; d_call: -; v_call: TRBV6-6; cdr3_aa: CASRPSSYEQYF; cdr3_nt: TGTGCCAGCAGACCTAGCTCCTACGAGCAGTACTTC
j_call: TRBJ2-1; clone_size: -; d_call: -; v_call: TRBV29-1; cdr3_aa: CSVEGGTYRFNEQFF; cdr3_nt: TGCAGCGTTGAAGGGGGGACCTATCGATTCAATGAGCAGTTCTTC
j_call: TRBJ2-1; clone_size: -; d_call: TRBD1; v_call: TRBV10-3; cdr3_aa: CAISKDRDYNEQFF; cdr3_nt: TGTGCCATCAGTAAGGACAGGGACTACAATGAGCAGTTCTTC
j_call: TRBJ2-7; clone_size: few; d_call: -; v_call: TRBV7-9; cdr3_aa: CASSLVGEVSLEQYF; cdr3_nt: TGTGCCAGCAGCTTAGTGGGAGAGGTTTCTCTGGAGCAGTACTTC
j_call: TRBJ2-1; clone_size: few; d_call: -; v_call: TRBV18; cdr3_aa: CASSPQEGLNNEQFF; cdr3_nt: TGTGCCAGCTCACCTCAAGAGGGGCTTAACAATGAGCAGTTCTTC
j_call: TRBJ1-5; clone_size: -; d_call: -; v_call: TRBV5-5; cdr3_aa: CASSLDAGTNQPQHF; cdr3_nt: TGTGCCAGCAGCTTGGACGCAGGGACTAATCAGCCCCAGCATTTT
j_call: TRBJ1-5; clone_size: -; d_call: TRBD1; v_call: TRBV6-6; cdr3_aa: CASSYPGQARGQPQHF; cdr3_nt: TGTGCCAGCAGCTATCCGGGACAGGCACGGGGTCAGCCCCAGCATTTT
j_call: TRBJ2-1; clone_size: -; d_call: TRBD2; v_call: TRBV4-3; cdr3_aa: CASSQAGTSGSSEQFF; cdr3_nt: TGCGCCAGCAGCCAAGCGGGTACTAGCGGGAGTAGTGAGCAGTTCTTC
j_call: TRBJ2-7; clone_size: few; d_call: TRBD1; v_call: TRBV5-4; cdr3_aa: CASSRGGQGTYEQYF; cdr3_nt: TGTGCCAGCAGCCGGGGGGGACAGGGGACCTACGAGCAGTACTTC
j_call: TRBJ2-1; clone_size: -; d_call: TRBD1; v_call: TRBV28; cdr3_aa: CASSSGQGASSYNEQFF; cdr3_nt: TGTGCCAGCAGTTCCGGACAGGGGGCGAGTTCCTACAATGAGCAGTTCTTC
j_call: TRBJ1-2; clone_size: -; d_call: -; v_call: TRBV7-9; cdr3_aa: CASSSPHGGFGVYGYTF; cdr3_nt: TGTGCCAGCAGCTCTCCCCACGGGGGCTTTGGGGTATATGGCTACACCTTC
j_call: TRBJ1-2; clone_size: -; d_call: TRBD1; v_call: TRBV6-5; cdr3_aa: CASSPGTGAGYTF; cdr3_nt: TGTGCCAGCAGCCCAGGGACAGGGGCTGGCTACACCTTC
j_call: TRBJ2-5; clone_size: few; d_call: -; v_call: TRBV9; cdr3_aa: CASSVAGGLERETQYF; cdr3_nt: TGTGCCAGCAGCGTAGCTGGCGGACTGGAAAGAGAGACCCAGTACTTC
j_call: TRBJ2-5; clone_size: -; d_call: -; v_call: TRBV5-1; cdr3_aa: CASSFRDSQETQYF; cdr3_nt: TGCGCCAGCAGCTTTAGGGATTCGCAAGAGACCCAGTACTTC